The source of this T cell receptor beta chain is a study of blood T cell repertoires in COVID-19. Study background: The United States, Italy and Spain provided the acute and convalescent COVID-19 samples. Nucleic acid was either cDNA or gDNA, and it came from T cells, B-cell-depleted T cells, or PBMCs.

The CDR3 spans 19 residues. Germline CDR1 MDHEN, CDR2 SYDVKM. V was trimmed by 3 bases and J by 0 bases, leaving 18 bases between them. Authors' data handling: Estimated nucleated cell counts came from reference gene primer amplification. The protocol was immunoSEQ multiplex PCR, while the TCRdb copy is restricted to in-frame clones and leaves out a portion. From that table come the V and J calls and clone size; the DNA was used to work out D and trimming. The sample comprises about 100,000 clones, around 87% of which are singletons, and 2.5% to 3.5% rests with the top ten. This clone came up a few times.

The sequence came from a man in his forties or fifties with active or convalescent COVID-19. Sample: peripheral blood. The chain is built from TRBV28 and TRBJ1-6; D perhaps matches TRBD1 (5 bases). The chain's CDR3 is CASSFSQGIGSSYNSPLHF. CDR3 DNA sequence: TGTGCCAGCAGTTTCAGTCAGGGTATAGGAAGCTCCTATAATTCACCCCTCCACTTT.